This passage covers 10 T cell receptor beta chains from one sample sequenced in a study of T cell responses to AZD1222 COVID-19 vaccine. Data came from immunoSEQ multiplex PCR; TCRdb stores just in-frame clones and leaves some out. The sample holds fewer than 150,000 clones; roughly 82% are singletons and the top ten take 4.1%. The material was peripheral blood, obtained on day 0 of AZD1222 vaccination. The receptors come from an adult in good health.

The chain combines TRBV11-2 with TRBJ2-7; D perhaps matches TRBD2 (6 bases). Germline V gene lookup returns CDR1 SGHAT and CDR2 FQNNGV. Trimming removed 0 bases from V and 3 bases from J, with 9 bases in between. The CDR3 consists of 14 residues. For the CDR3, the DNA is TGTGCCAGCAGCTTAGATAGCGGTTACTACGAGCAGTACTTC. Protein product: CASSLDSGYYEQYF.

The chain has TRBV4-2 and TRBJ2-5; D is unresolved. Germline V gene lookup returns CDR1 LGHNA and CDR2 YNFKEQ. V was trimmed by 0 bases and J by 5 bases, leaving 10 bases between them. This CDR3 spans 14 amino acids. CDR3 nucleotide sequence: TGTGCCAGCAGCCAAGATGAATTTGGGGAGACCCAGTACTTC. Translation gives CASSQDEFGETQYF.

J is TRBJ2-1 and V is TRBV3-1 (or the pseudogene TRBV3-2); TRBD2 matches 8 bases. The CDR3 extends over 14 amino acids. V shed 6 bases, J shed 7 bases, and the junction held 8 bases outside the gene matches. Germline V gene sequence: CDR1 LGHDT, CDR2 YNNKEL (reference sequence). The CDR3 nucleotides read TGTGCCAGCAGGCTAGCGGGTAAAGATAATGAGCAGTTCTTC. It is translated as CASRLAGKDNEQFF.

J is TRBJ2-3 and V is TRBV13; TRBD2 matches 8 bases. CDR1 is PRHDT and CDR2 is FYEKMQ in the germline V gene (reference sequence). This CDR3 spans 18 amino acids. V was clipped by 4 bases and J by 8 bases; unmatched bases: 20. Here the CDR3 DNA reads TGTGCCAGCAGCTCCTTACACTCTGGACTAGCCGGGCAGGGTACGCAGTATTTT. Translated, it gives CASSSLHSGLAGQGTQYF.

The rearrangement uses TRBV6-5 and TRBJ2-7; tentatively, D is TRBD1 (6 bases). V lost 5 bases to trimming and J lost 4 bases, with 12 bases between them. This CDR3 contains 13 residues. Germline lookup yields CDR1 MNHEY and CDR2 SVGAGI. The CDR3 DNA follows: TGTGCCAGCAGTCGACAGGCCCAGTACGAGCAGTACTTC. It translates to CASSRQAQYEQYF.

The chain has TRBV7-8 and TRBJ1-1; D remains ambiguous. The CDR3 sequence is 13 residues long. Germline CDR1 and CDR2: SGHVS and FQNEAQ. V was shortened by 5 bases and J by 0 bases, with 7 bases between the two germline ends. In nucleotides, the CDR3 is TGTGCCAGCAGCCAGACACTGAACACTGAAGCTTTCTTT. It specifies CASSQTLNTEAFF.

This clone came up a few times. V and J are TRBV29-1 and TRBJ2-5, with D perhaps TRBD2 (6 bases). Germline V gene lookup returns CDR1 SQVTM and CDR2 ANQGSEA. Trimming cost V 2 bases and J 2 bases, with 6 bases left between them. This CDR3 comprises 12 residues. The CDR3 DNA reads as TGCAGCGTTGAACGGGGGCAAGAGACCCAGTACTTC. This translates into CSVERGQETQYF.

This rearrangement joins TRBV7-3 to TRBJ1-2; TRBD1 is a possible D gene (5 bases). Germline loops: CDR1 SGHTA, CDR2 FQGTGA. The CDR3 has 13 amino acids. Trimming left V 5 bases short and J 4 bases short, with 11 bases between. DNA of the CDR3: TGTGCCAGCAGCACTGGGCAGGGCTATGGCTACACCTTC. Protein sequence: CASSTGQGYGYTF.

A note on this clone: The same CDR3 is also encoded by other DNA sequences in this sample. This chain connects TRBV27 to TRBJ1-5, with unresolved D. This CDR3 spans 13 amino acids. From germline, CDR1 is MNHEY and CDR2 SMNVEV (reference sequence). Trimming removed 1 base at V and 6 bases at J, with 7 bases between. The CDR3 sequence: CASSLLGSQPQHF. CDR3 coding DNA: TGTGCCAGCAGTTTATTGGGAAGTCAGCCCCAGCATTTT.

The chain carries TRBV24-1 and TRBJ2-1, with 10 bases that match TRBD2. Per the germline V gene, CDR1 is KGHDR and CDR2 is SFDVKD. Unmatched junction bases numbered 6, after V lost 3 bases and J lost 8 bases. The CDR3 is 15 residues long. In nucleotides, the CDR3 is TGTGCCACCAGTGATACCAGCGGGGGGGCTCATGAGCAGTTCTTC. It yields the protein CATSDTSGGAHEQFF.